The 25 T cell receptor beta chains below were found in one sample sequenced in a study of blood T cell repertoires in COVID-19 (dated by TCRdb to between 2020 and 2021). Libraries were prepared through the immunoSEQ multiplex PCR assay. TCRdb limited this immuneACCESS table to in-frame rearrangements with V and J called. A share of clones is missing; checked studies link under half to unresolved V genes, and the rest is unexplained. A total of about 75,000 clones appear in this sample, 88% of them only once. Of the sample, under 55% falls within the top ten clones. Sequenced material: peripheral blood. These receptors were collected from a human donor in a cohort sampled during active COVID-19.

Only one count was recorded for this clone. This chain joins TRBV27 and TRBJ2-1; 11 bases fit TRBD2. The germline CDR1 and CDR2 sequences are MNHEY and SMNVEV (reference sequence). The V segment lost 4 bases and the J segment 5 bases; nucleotides outside the gene matches: 4. The CDR3 sequence is 15 residues long. In DNA form, the CDR3 reads TGTGCCAGCAGTTCGGCGACTAGCGGGAACAATGAGCAGTTCTTC. Encoded protein: CASSSATSGNNEQFF.

The rearrangement uses TRBV2 and TRBJ2-3, with TRBD1 matching 9 bases. Germline CDR1 SNHLY, CDR2 FYNNEI. The CDR3 consists of 15 residues. V trimming: 6 bases; J trimming: 3 bases; junction bases outside the gene matches: 7. The CDR3 sequence: CASRVTGTGTDTQYF. For the CDR3, the DNA is TGTGCCAGCAGAGTAACCGGGACAGGGACAGATACGCAGTATTTT.

The chain employs TRBV2 and TRBJ2-7; 13 bases are shared with TRBD2. CDR1 is SNHLY, CDR2 FYNNEI, per germline. This CDR3 spans 15 amino acids. V shed 6 bases, J shed 4 bases, and the junction held 6 bases outside the gene matches. CDR3 protein: CASRAGLAGVYEQYF. In nucleotides, the CDR3 is TGTGCCAGCAGGGCCGGACTAGCGGGAGTATACGAGCAGTACTTC.

The gene calls are TRBV18 and TRBJ1-2; TRBD1 agrees at 8 bases. In germline, CDR1 is KGHSH, CDR2 LQKENI. The length of the CDR3 is 14 residues. V was clipped by 3 bases and J by 8 bases; unmatched bases: 8. The DNA of the CDR3 is TGTGCCAGCTCACCCAAGACAGGGGTCGGAGGCTACACCTTC. Its protein is CASSPKTGVGGYTF.

The chain carries TRBV6-6 and TRBJ1-5, with TRBD1 identical over 10 bases. The germline gives CDR1 MNHNY, CDR2 SVGAGI (reference sequence). Trimming cost V 2 bases and J 7 bases; bases outside gene matches: 8. The CDR3 sequence is 16 residues long. Written as DNA, the CDR3 is TGTGCCAGCAGTTACCCCGGGACAGGGGTGACCCAGCCCCAGCATTTT. This encodes CASSYPGTGVTQPQHF.

This clone was seen a few times. The V gene is TRBV6-5, the J gene TRBJ1-2; 8 bases agree with TRBD1. This CDR3 region has 14 residues. Germline values: CDR1 MNHEY, CDR2 SVGAGI. V trimming: 6 bases; J trimming: 5 bases; junction bases outside the gene matches: 8. In DNA, the CDR3 is TGTGCCAGCAGCCCGATCCACAGGGGGTATGGCTACACCTTC. It codes for CASSPIHRGYGYTF.

This chain uses TRBV2 with TRBJ1-2; D is ambiguous. Germline CDR1 SNHLY, CDR2 FYNNEI. The ends were cut back, 0 bases at V and 12 bases at J, with 17 bases in the middle. The length of the CDR3 is 14 residues. The CDR3 protein is CASSEALLVMENTF. The CDR3 DNA sequence: TGTGCCAGCAGTGAAGCGCTTCTAGTGATGGAAAACACCTTC.

This clone was recorded only once. The rearrangement uses TRBV27 and TRBJ2-7; a possible D gene is TRBD1 (5 bases). Looked up from germline, CDR1 is MNHEY and CDR2 is SMNVEV (reference sequence). The CDR3 is 13 amino acids. V was pared by 5 bases and J by 2 bases, with 10 bases between. DNA for the CDR3: TGTGCCAGCAGTCGAACAGGAGCCTACGAGCAGTACTTC. It yields the protein CASSRTGAYEQYF.

The V and J genes are TRBV7-3 and TRBJ2-3, with unresolved D. CDR1 SGHTA and CDR2 FQGTGA come from the germline V gene. CDR3 length: 12 residues. Trimming removed 5 bases from V and 5 bases from J, with 8 bases in between. The CDR3 region has the DNA TGTGCCAGCAGCCCGACGGGAGATACGCAGTATTTT. Its protein is CASSPTGDTQYF.

This chain uses TRBV27 with TRBJ1-2; TRBD1 matches at 7 bases. Trimming at V came to 5 bases and at J to 6 bases, leaving 6 bases not matched to a gene. The CDR3 extends over 13 amino acids. CDR1 and CDR2 (germline): MNHEY, SMNVEV (reference sequence). The CDR3 region has the DNA TGTGCCAGCAGTCGACAAACAGGGGATGGCTACACCTTC. It codes for CASSRQTGDGYTF.

The V call is TRBV7-3, the J call TRBJ2-1; 7 bases map to TRBD2. CDR3 size: 16 residues. V shed 5 bases and J 0 bases; nucleotides not matched to a gene: 7. CDR1 is SGHTA, CDR2 FQGTGA, per germline. The CDR3 coding sequence is TGTGCCAGCAGCCTTACTAGCGAGGTCTCCTACAATGAGCAGTTCTTC. Translation gives CASSLTSEVSYNEQFF.

This chain joins TRBV2 and TRBJ2-5, with D maybe TRBD2 (6 bases). V was clipped by 4 bases and J by 2 bases, with 14 bases between them. CDR3 length equals 15 residues. Germline CDR1 reads SNHLY; CDR2 reads FYNNEI. CDR3 coding DNA: TGTGCCAGCAGTGGGGGGGACGGGGGTCAAGAGACCCAGTACTTC. Translated, it gives CASSGGDGGQETQYF.

This sequence joins TRBV19 and TRBJ1-3, with D possibly matching TRBD1 (6 bases). The V gene's germline CDR1 is LNHDA and CDR2 SQIVND (reference sequence). Deletions cut 7 bases from V and 0 bases from J, with 22 bases between. This CDR3 comprises 18 residues. The CDR3 region has the DNA TGTGCCAGTATCCGAGGAAGTCTGGGGGCATTCTCTGGAAACACCATATATTTT. This translates into CASIRGSLGAFSGNTIYF.

The rearrangement joins TRBV5-1 to TRBJ1-3; D is undetermined. This CDR3 spans 15 amino acids. Germline CDR1 SGHRS, CDR2 YFSETQ. Trimming shortened V by 4 bases and J by 0 bases, and 11 bases separated the two germline ends. CDR3 DNA: TGCGCCAGCAGCACCACACCGAACTCTGGAAACACCATATATTTT. Amino acid sequence: CASSTTPNSGNTIYF.

The V and J genes are TRBV15 and TRBJ1-6; D is perhaps TRBD1 (6 bases). The CDR3 consists of 14 residues. Germline CDR1 LNHNV, CDR2 YYDKDF (reference sequence). With 5 bases removed from V and 8 bases from J, the gap between germline ends came to 13 bases. CDR3 amino acids: CATSAGVRDSPLHF. The CDR3 DNA is TGTGCCACCAGCGCAGGGGTGAGGGATTCACCCCTCCACTTT.

V and J are TRBV29-1 and TRBJ2-7; no definite D call. The germline V gene encodes CDR1 SQVTM and CDR2 ANQGSEA. The CDR3 totals 13 residues. Deletions cut 1 base from V and 4 bases from J, with 11 bases between. The CDR3 sequence is CSVEAGGAYEQYF. DNA of the CDR3: TGCAGCGTTGAAGCGGGTGGAGCTTACGAGCAGTACTTC.

The chain links TRBV27 to TRBJ1-1, with D maybe TRBD1 (5 bases). Trimming stripped 4 bases from V and 1 base from J, with 7 bases between. This CDR3 region has 13 residues. Germline-derived CDR1 and CDR2 are MNHEY and SMNVEV (reference sequence). The chain's CDR3 is CASSSDRNTEAFF. The CDR3 DNA reads as TGTGCCAGCAGTTCAGACAGGAACACTGAAGCTTTCTTT.

The chain joins TRBV5-1 to TRBJ2-2; 13 bases are a match to TRBD2. The CDR3 runs 16 residues. Germline CDR1 SGHRS, CDR2 YFSETQ. Trimming took 7 bases from V and 6 from J; bases not matched to a gene: 9. This chain's CDR3 is CASDPGLAGTSGELFF. CDR3 in DNA: TGCGCCAGCGACCCGGGACTAGCGGGGACCTCCGGGGAGCTGTTTTTT.

Remarks on this clone: The junction differs from germline at one of its ends, possibly a read error. The genes are TRBV7-2 and TRBJ2-4, with TRBD2 matching over 9 bases. This CDR3 has 15 residues. In germline, CDR1 is SGHTA, CDR2 FQGNSA. The DNA for the CDR3 is TGTGCCAGCAGCTCGCCGGGACTAGCCCAAAACATTCAGTACTTC. It encodes CASSSPGLAQNIQYF.

The chain recombines TRBV18 with TRBJ1-2; 7 bases line up with TRBD1. Germline lookup yields CDR1 KGHSH and CDR2 LQKENI. The CDR3 is 14 residues long. Trimming at V came to 0 bases and at J to 5 bases, leaving 3 bases not matched to a gene. CDR3 bases: TGTGCCAGCTCACCACCTGAGGGGGCTTATGGCTACACCTTC. Its translation: CASSPPEGAYGYTF.

A single count supports this clone. The J gene is TRBJ2-6, the V gene TRBV10-3, with D perhaps matching TRBD2 (5 bases). The CDR3 totals 15 residues. With 4 bases removed from V and 2 bases from J, the gap between germline ends came to 9 bases. Germline V CDR1 and CDR2: ENHRY, SYGVKD. The CDR3 DNA sequence: TGTGCCATCAGTGGAGGGATGGCTGGGGCCAACGTCCTGACTTTC. Translating it yields CAISGGMAGANVLTF.

The rearrangement uses TRBV5-1 and TRBJ1-2; 7 nucleotides match TRBD1. This CDR3 region has 16 residues. V trimming: 4 bases; J trimming: 0 bases; junction bases outside the gene matches: 9. CDR1 is SGHRS and CDR2 is YFSETQ in the germline V gene. The CDR3 coding sequence is TGCGCCAGCAGCAATAAAGGGACAGCTACTAACTATGGCTACACCTTC. This encodes CASSNKGTATNYGYTF.

The V gene is TRBV19, the J gene TRBJ1-4; 10 bases agree with TRBD1. CDR3 length: 15 amino acids. CDR1 and CDR2 from the germline V gene are LNHDA and SQIVND (reference sequence). The V gene end was trimmed by 7 bases and the J gene end by 3 bases; junction bases not matched to a gene: 5. The CDR3 region has the DNA TGTGCCAGTACGGACAGGGGGATGGCTAATGAAAAACTGTTTTTT. This translates into CASTDRGMANEKLFF. Based on the CDR3 plus reference TRBV19 and TRBJ1-4, the full variable domain is DGGITQSPKYLFRKEGQNVTLSCEQNLNHDAMYWYRQDPGQGLRLIYYSQIVNDFQKGDIAEGYSVSREKKESFPLTVTSAQKNPTAFYLCASTDRGMANEKLFFGSGTQLSVL.

V is TRBV28 and J is TRBJ2-5, with 8 positions matching TRBD1. The CDR3 sequence is 13 residues long. V was clipped by 4 bases and J by 5 bases; unmatched bases: 3. Germline V CDR1 and CDR2: MDHEN, SYDVKM. CDR3 nucleotide sequence: TGTGCCAGCAGTTCGACAGGGGTGGAGACCCAGTACTTC. It codes for CASSSTGVETQYF.

V and J are TRBV15 and TRBJ2-3; 9 bases align to TRBD2. Germline lookup yields CDR1 LNHNV and CDR2 YYDKDF (reference sequence). The CDR3 covers 16 residues. The V gene end was trimmed by 0 bases and the J gene end by 6 bases; junction bases not matched to a gene: 7. CDR3 residues: CATSRDPAGGLDTQYF. CDR3 sequence (DNA): TGTGCCACCAGCAGAGATCCCGCGGGAGGGCTGGATACGCAGTATTTT.